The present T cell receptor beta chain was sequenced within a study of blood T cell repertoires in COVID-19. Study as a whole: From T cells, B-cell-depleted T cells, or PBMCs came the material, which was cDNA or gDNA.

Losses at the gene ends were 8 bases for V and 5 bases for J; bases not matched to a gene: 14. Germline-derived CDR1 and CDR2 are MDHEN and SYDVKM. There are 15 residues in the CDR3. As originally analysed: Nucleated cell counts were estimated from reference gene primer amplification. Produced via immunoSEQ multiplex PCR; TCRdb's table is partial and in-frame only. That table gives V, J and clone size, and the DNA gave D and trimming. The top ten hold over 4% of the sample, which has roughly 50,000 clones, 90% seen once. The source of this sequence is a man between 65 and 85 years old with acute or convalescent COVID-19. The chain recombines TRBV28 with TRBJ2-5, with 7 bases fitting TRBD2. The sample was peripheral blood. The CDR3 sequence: CASWGGGQGRETQYF. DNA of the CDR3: TGTGCCAGCTGGGGGGGAGGGCAGGGACGTGAGACCCAGTACTTC.